The rows below give T cell receptor beta chains drawn from one sample of a study of beta chain features in type 1 diabetes. Clones were read by immunoSEQ multiplex PCR, and TCRdb kept only the in-frame ones, dropping some. The data contain around 400,000 clones, roughly 12% of them singletons. The sequencing input was naive CD4+ T cells from blood. These receptors all come from a man aged 18-30 years in good health. Each CDR3 is given with its conserved first and last residue. A D gene is named only where the DNA matches it firmly. Size is stated for part of the rows, as once, few or many counts, or as a class when the clone is expanded.

clone_size d_call cdr3_length j_call v_call cdr3_nt cdr3_aa
- TRBD2 16 TRBJ2-5 TRBV7-2 TGTGCCAGCAGCTTTGGACTAGCGGGAGCTCAAGAGACCCAGTACTTC CASSFGLAGAQETQYF
few - 13 TRBJ2-7 TRBV7-9 TGTGCCAGCAGCTTAGGCGGAGAGGCCGAGCAGTACTTC CASSLGGEAEQYF
few - 16 TRBJ2-5 TRBV18 TGTGCCAGCTCACCGGGGGCAGGGTCCCTGAAAGAGACCCAGTACTTC CASSPGAGSLKETQYF
few - 14 TRBJ1-2 TRBV10-3 TGTGCCATCAGTGATGGTTGGGGACTCGGTGGCTACACCTTC CAISDGWGLGGYTF
few TRBD2 17 TRBJ2-2 TRBV9 TGTGCCAGCAGCGTAGATTCAGCGGGAGTGAACACCGGGGAGCTGTTTTTT CASSVDSAGVNTGELFF
- TRBD2 16 TRBJ2-3 TRBV13 TGTGCCAGCAGCCCAGGACTAGCGGCTATCACAGATACGCAGTATTTT CASSPGLAAITDTQYF
few TRBD2 15 TRBJ2-1 TRBV9 TGTGCCAGCAGCGTATATAGCGGGGGACACAATGAGCAGTTCTTC CASSVYSGGHNEQFF
- - 15 TRBJ1-1 TRBV9 TGTGCCAGCAGCGTAGAGGGGGTAGGAAGCACTGAAGCTTTCTTT CASSVEGVGSTEAFF
- TRBD1 13 TRBJ1-5 TRBV28 TGTGCCAGCATAGGAGACAGGGGTGAGCCCCAGCATTTT CASIGDRGEPQHF
few - 13 TRBJ2-7 TRBV29-1 TGCAGCGTTGAATCCGGGGGACTCTACGAGCAGTACTTC CSVESGGLYEQYF
few TRBD1 15 TRBJ2-7 TRBV5-1 TGCGCCAGCAGCCCGGGACAGCTGATCCTCTACGAGCAGTACTTC CASSPGQLILYEQYF
- TRBD2 15 TRBJ2-3 TRBV5-1 TGCGCCAGCAGCTCCTTCGGGACTAGAGGAAATACGCAGTATTTT CASSSFGTRGNTQYF
few - 13 TRBJ2-6 TRBV7-3 TGTGCCAGTACAGGGTCTGGGGCCAACGTCCTGACTTTC CASTGSGANVLTF
few TRBD1 17 TRBJ1-2 TRBV29-1 TGCAGGGCCGATGATAGAGAAGGGACAGCCTATAACTATGGCTACACCTTC CRADDREGTAYNYGYTF
few TRBD2 22 TRBJ2-1 TRBV4-1 TGCGCCAGCAGCCGATTCCAATGGGGTGGGGGACGGGTTATAGCGGGGTACAATGAGCAGTTCTTC CASSRFQWGGGRVIAGYNEQFF
- TRBD1 15 TRBJ2-7 TRBV9 TGTGCCAGCAGCGTAGGACAGGGGATGAGGTACGAGCAGTACTTC CASSVGQGMRYEQYF
few TRBD2 15 TRBJ2-7 TRBV28 TGTGCCAGCAGATCTAGCGGGAGGGGTTCCTACGAGCAGTACTTC CASRSSGRGSYEQYF
few - 13 TRBJ1-1 TRBV5-1 TGCGCCAGCAGCTTACAAGGGGGCACTGAAGCTTTCTTT CASSLQGGTEAFF
few - 11 TRBJ1-1 TRBV29-1 TGCAGCGTTTCTGGGGGGGCTGAAGCTTTCTTT CSVSGGAEAFF
few - 13 TRBJ1-2 TRBV28 TGTGCCAGCACTGCATGGAGGGCGGGTGGCTACACCTTC CASTAWRAGGYTF
- TRBD1 15 TRBJ2-7 TRBV4-2 TGTGCCAGCAGCCAAGATATGACAGGGACATACGAGCAGTACTTC CASSQDMTGTYEQYF
- - 13 TRBJ1-2 TRBV28 TGTGCCAGCAGTTTGGGGCAGCGCTATGGCTACACCTTC CASSLGQRYGYTF
few TRBD1 15 TRBJ2-3 TRBV15 TGTGCCACCAGCTCAGGACAGGGACAATCTCGTACGCAGTATTTT CATSSGQGQSRTQYF
- TRBD1 14 TRBJ2-7 TRBV6-6 TGTGCCAGCAGTGATACAGGGGGGAACTACGAGCAGTACTTC CASSDTGGNYEQYF
- - 14 TRBJ1-4 TRBV7-2 TGTGCCAGCAGCTTACAATCACAGGGCGAAAAACTGTTTTTT CASSLQSQGEKLFF
- TRBD2 16 TRBJ2-3 TRBV19 TGTGCCAGTAGTCAACTAGCGGGAGGGAGCACAGATACGCAGTATTTT CASSQLAGGSTDTQYF
few - 15 TRBJ2-3 TRBV9 TGTGCCAGCAGCCCCCGGAGGGGGCCGACAGATACGCAGTATTTT CASSPRRGPTDTQYF
few - 12 TRBJ2-2 TRBV7-3 TGTGCCAGCAGCCTACCGACCGGGGAGCTGTTTTTT CASSLPTGELFF
- - 14 TRBJ1-5 TRBV30 TGTGCCTGGAGTGTACTTGGTGACGGGGGGCCCCAGCATTTT CAWSVLGDGGPQHF